The 7 T cell receptor beta chains listed next were all sequenced from one sample in a study of CD8+ T cells in alopecia areata. Extracted RNA was reverse transcribed into cDNA, the sequencing template. The protocol was immunoSEQ multiplex PCR, while the TCRdb copy is restricted to in-frame clones and leaves out a portion. The sample shows around 160,000 clones, more than 75% of them seen only once. The material sequenced was CD8+ T cells sorted from blood, taken at week 0. The source is a human donor with alopecia areata.

This chain uses TRBV29-1 with TRBJ1-1; D gene ambiguous. The CDR3 spans 11 residues. The V and J ends lost 5 bases and 5 bases respectively, with 9 bases between them. Germline CDR1 and CDR2: SQVTM and ANQGSEA. The CDR3 nucleotides are TGCAGCGTTCGGGGAGATACTGAAGCTTTCTTT. Protein: CSVRGDTEAFF.

The rearrangement uses TRBV7-9 and TRBJ2-1; weak D call: TRBD2 (6 bases). Germline V gene sequence: CDR1 SEHNR, CDR2 FQNEAQ (reference sequence). The CDR3 extends over 12 amino acids. The V end lost 0 bases, the J end lost 9 bases, and 6 bases lay between the germline ends. The CDR3 loop is CASSLAGGEQFF. The CDR3 DNA follows: TGTGCCAGCAGCTTAGCGGGAGGTGAGCAGTTCTTC.

This chain joins TRBV9 and TRBJ2-3, with 9 nucleotides matching TRBD2. This CDR3 has 15 residues. Germline-derived CDR1 and CDR2 are SGDLS and YYNGEE. The V and J ends lost 3 bases and 1 base, in that order; junction bases with no gene match: 3. The DNA for the CDR3 is TGTGCCAGCAGCGGGACTAGCGCGGGCACAGATACGCAGTATTTT. This gives the protein CASSGTSAGTDTQYF.

J is TRBJ2-1 and V is TRBV4-1; tentatively, D is TRBD1 or TRBD2 (5 bases each). CDR1 is MGHRA and CDR2 is YSYEKL in the germline V gene. This CDR3 has 16 residues. Trimming shortened V by 8 bases and J by 0 bases, and 17 bases separated the two germline ends. The CDR3 DNA is TGCGCCAGCGGGACGGGTGGTACCGGCTCCTACAATGAGCAGTTCTTC. This encodes CASGTGGTGSYNEQFF.

In its sample, this clone was seen once. J is TRBJ2-7 and V is TRBV27, with D unresolved. CDR1 and CDR2 (germline): MNHEY, SMNVEV (reference sequence). This CDR3 comprises 12 residues. The ends were cut back, 5 bases at V and 3 bases at J, with 8 bases in the middle. CDR3 region: CASSPPGYEQYF. The CDR3 DNA reads as TGTGCCAGCAGTCCGCCAGGCTACGAGCAGTACTTC.

This clone has only one observation. The chain is built from TRBV27 and TRBJ2-1, with 9 bases fitting TRBD1. V shed 5 bases, J shed 5 bases, and the junction held 4 bases outside the gene matches. The CDR3 totals 14 residues. The germline CDR1 and CDR2 sequences are MNHEY and SMNVEV (reference sequence). CDR3 protein: CASSDRTGDNEQFF. CDR3 DNA sequence: TGTGCCAGCAGTGATAGGACAGGGGACAATGAGCAGTTCTTC.

The chain carries TRBV28 and TRBJ2-1; D is possibly TRBD1 (5 bases). V lost 4 bases, J lost 0 bases, and 10 bases lay in between. Germline CDR1 and CDR2: MDHEN and SYDVKM. CDR3 length equals 15 residues. CDR3 DNA sequence: TGTGCCAGCAGTTGGACACCGAGCTCCTACAATGAGCAGTTCTTC. The encoded protein is CASSWTPSSYNEQFF.